This record concerns one TCR beta chain sequence. The protocol was immunoSEQ multiplex PCR, while the TCRdb copy is restricted to in-frame clones and leaves out a portion. The sample lists 70,000 or so clones; roughly 92% were seen once. These data belong to a study of T cell changes during pregnancy in multiple sclerosis. The TCR comes from a female donor in good health, enrolled as a control in a pregnancy study. The source material was peripheral blood, sampled in the third trimester of pregnancy.

In DNA form, the CDR3 reads TGTGCCAGCACCCCCGACCGACAGGGCCATGGCTACACCTTC. Its protein product is CASTPDRQGHGYTF. The chain employs TRBV2 and TRBJ1-2; 7 positions agree with TRBD1. The CDR3 runs to 14 residues. Germline CDR1 reads SNHLY; CDR2 reads FYNNEI. V lost 7 bases to trimming and J lost 6 bases; unmatched junction nucleotides: 11.